The clone carrying this TCR beta chain was found many times. This sample was taken from a study of blood T cell repertoires in COVID-19. Background on the study: The study drew acute and convalescent COVID-19 samples from the United States, Italy and Spain. The cDNA or gDNA used as material had been derived from T cells, B-cell-depleted T cells, or PBMCs.

Under the authors' procedure: Amplifying reference gene primers gave estimates of nucleated cell counts. The method was immunoSEQ multiplex PCR; TCRdb's version includes in-frame clones alone and lacks a portion of them. D and trimming come from the DNA, and the V and J calls and clone size come from that table. Here the sample spans about 190,000 clones, more than 60% being singletons. This TCR was recovered from a woman between 45 and 65 years old with acute or convalescent COVID-19. Sequences were obtained from peripheral blood.

In DNA form, the CDR3 reads TGTGCCAGTGGGACACCTAACTATGGCTACACCTTC. It encodes CASGTPNYGYTF. J is TRBJ1-2 and V is TRBV7-8, with D possibly matching TRBD1 (6 bases). The germline CDR1 and CDR2 sequences are SGHVS and FQNEAQ. Trimming took off 9 bases at V and 0 bases at J, with 8 bases between the two ends. The CDR3 totals 12 residues.